The source of this T cell receptor beta chain is a study of control samples from healthy donors and cancer patients. This CDR3 has 15 amino acids. The junction had 7 bases not matched to a gene; V was cut back by 2 bases and J by 6 bases. The V gene's germline CDR1 is GTSNPN and CDR2 SVGIG (reference sequence). Sequencing used immunoSEQ multiplex PCR; TCRdb keeps in-frame clones, though not all of them. Among about 130,000 clones listed, about 92% were seen once. V usage is TRBV30 and J usage is TRBJ1-5; 10 nucleotides line up with TRBD1. The sample comprised PBMCs. This clonotype was obtained from a middle-aged man with head and neck cancer. DNA for the CDR3: TGTGCCTGGAGTACCGGGACAGGGGTCTTTCAGCCCCAGCATTTT. This translates into CAWSTGTGVFQPQHF.